A few counts support the clone carrying this T cell receptor (beta chain). The target antigen is unknown. Sequenced patients had shown CD8+CD57+ cell expansion by flow cytometry. The template used for profiling TCR beta VDJ and CDR3 was genomic DNA. TCRdb ran MiXCR on the reads and lists one entry per CDR3 protein. Here the sample spans 110,000 or so distinct CDR3 sequences, 50% to 60% being singletons. This sample was included in a study of CD8+CD57+ T cells in acquired aplastic anemia. Findings and caveats of the study: Researchers reported that CD8+ Simpson's diversity was not significantly different in patients versus controls.

V was pared by 0 bases and J by 6 bases, with 19 bases between. This CDR3 is 16 amino acids long. CDR1 is SQVTM and CDR2 is ANQGSEA in the germline V gene. The sequenced sample consisted of sorted CD4+, CD8+, or CD8+CD57+ T cells (not recorded which) from PBMCs. The chain is built from TRBV29-1 and TRBJ2-3; D is ambiguous. This clonotype was sampled from a human donor with aplastic anemia. The CDR3 DNA reads TGCAGCGTTGAAGATAGGACGGTTCTAAGCTCTGATACGCAGTATTTT. Its protein is CSVEDRTVLSSDTQYF.